This T cell receptor beta chain was sequenced for a study of Graves' ophthalmopathy and Graves' hyperthyroidism. Study observations and caveats: In separating ophthalmopathy from stable hyperthyroidism, a 13-signature model achieved roughly 90% sensitivity and approximately 80% specificity. The model predicted progression of ophthalmopathy with a sensitivity of 60% to 71%, and its specificity was approximately 77%.

On this clonotype itself: The antigen is unknown.

RNA transcripts yielded amplified TCR beta CDR3 regions. Second-round multiplex PCR came after first-round RT-PCR with HTBI primers. TCRdb passed the multiplex PCR reads through MiXCR, listing each CDR3 protein once. Of roughly 410,000 distinct CDR3 sequences listed, less than 20% were seen once; the top ten hold 5.5% to 8%. The length of the CDR3 is 15 residues. Germline V lookup: CDR1 MRHNA, CDR2 SNTAGT. Trimming left V 0 bases short and J 3 bases short, with 8 bases between. No progression to ophthalmopathy over 18 months defined stable hyperthyroidism. Serum thyroxine and TRAb, along with clinical symptoms, thyroid ultrasound and orbital computed tomography, were what diagnosis relied on.

This TCR derives from a woman aged 18-29 years with stable Graves' hyperthyroidism. The chain has TRBV6-4 and TRBJ2-2, with D tentatively TRBD1 (6 bases). Sequencing was done on a sample of peripheral blood. For the CDR3, the DNA is TGTGCCAGCAGTGACTCGGCAGGGGACACCGGGGAGCTGTTTTTT. Protein sequence: CASSDSAGDTGELFF.